What follows are 29 T cell receptor beta chains derived from one specimen sequenced in a study of technical replicates of blood from a handful of donors. Assay used: immunoSEQ multiplex PCR; TCRdb lists only in-frame clones, some missing. Among 60,000 to 85,000 clones listed, 95% to 97% were seen once. Specimen: T cells isolated from PBMCs. The receptors were sampled from a human donor in good health.

The rearrangement uses TRBV10-3 and TRBJ2-7; weak D call: TRBD2 (5 bases). The ends were cut back, 1 base at V and 5 bases at J, with 9 bases in the middle. The CDR3 runs to 13 residues. Germline loops: CDR1 ENHRY, CDR2 SYGVKD. The CDR3 nucleotides are TGTGCCATCAGTGAGTATCCGGGGAACGAGCAGTACTTC. Protein product: CAISEYPGNEQYF.

J is TRBJ2-5 and V is TRBV11-2; 7 positions match TRBD1. Trimming took 5 bases from V and 5 from J; bases not matched to a gene: 11. Germline-derived CDR1 and CDR2 are SGHAT and FQNNGV. The CDR3 is 15 amino acids. The CDR3 region has the DNA TGTGCCAGCAGCCGTTACAGGGGACGTCTGGAGACCCAGTACTTC. It yields the protein CASSRYRGRLETQYF.

The V call is TRBV18, the J call TRBJ1-1; 7 positions agree with TRBD1. Trimming removed 4 bases from V and 7 bases from J; junction bases left unmatched: 12. The germline CDR1 and CDR2 sequences are KGHSH and LQKENI. This CDR3 comprises 15 residues. CDR3 sequence: CASSRWTGEHVEAFF. In DNA form, the CDR3 reads TGTGCCAGCTCACGGTGGACAGGAGAACATGTTGAAGCTTTCTTT.

The rearrangement uses TRBV18 and TRBJ2-7; 11 bases fit TRBD2. Germline CDR1 is KGHSH and CDR2 is LQKENI. J lost 2 bases, V lost 3 bases, and 15 bases had no gene match. The CDR3 extends over 19 amino acids. In nucleotides, the CDR3 is TGTGCCAGCTCACCCCCGTCTCGACTAGCGGGAATGAAAACCTACGAGCAGTACTTC. This codes for CASSPPSRLAGMKTYEQYF.

The genes are TRBV11-2 and TRBJ1-1; possibly TRBD1 for D (5 bases). The CDR3 covers 15 residues. Looked up from germline, CDR1 is SGHAT and CDR2 is FQNNGV. The germline V and J ends were trimmed by 3 bases and 1 base, with 12 bases remaining between them. This CDR3 reads CASSFGTFSNTEAFF. For the CDR3, the DNA is TGTGCCAGCAGCTTCGGGACTTTCTCGAACACTGAAGCTTTCTTT.

The J gene is TRBJ1-5, the V gene TRBV2, with 7 bases fitting TRBD1. Germline V gene lookup returns CDR1 SNHLY and CDR2 FYNNEI. Losses at the gene ends were 5 bases for V and 0 bases for J; bases not matched to a gene: 13. This CDR3 is built from 18 residues. CDR3 nucleotide sequence: TGTGCCAGCAGTACCGGACAGGCGGAGTTGTATAGCAATCAGCCCCAGCATTTT. Translation: CASSTGQAELYSNQPQHF.

The chain has TRBV11-1 and TRBJ2-1, with a tentative D call TRBD2 (5 bases). Germline loops: CDR1 SGHAT, CDR2 FQDESV (reference sequence). This CDR3 spans 15 amino acids. Trimming stripped 3 bases from V and 10 bases from J, with 19 bases between. In DNA, the CDR3 is TGTGCCAGCAGCTTGGGCGGGTCGAACGCTAGGGAGCAGTTCTTC. Translating it yields CASSLGGSNAREQFF.

The chain has TRBV6-5 and TRBJ2-7; unclear D gene. The germline V gene encodes CDR1 MNHEY and CDR2 SVGAGI. Trimming removed 0 bases at V and 1 base at J, with 4 bases between. CDR3 length equals 13 residues. The CDR3 spells CASSYSYSYEQYF. The CDR3 DNA follows: TGTGCCAGCAGTTACTCCTATTCCTACGAGCAGTACTTC.

V gene TRBV27 combines with J gene TRBJ1-2; 9 bases fit TRBD1. Trimming cost V 2 bases and J 6 bases; bases outside gene matches: 7. The CDR3 is made up of 15 amino acids. Germline V CDR1 and CDR2: MNHEY, SMNVEV (reference sequence). The CDR3 protein is CASSLQQGARNGYTF. Here the CDR3 DNA reads TGTGCCAGCAGTTTACAACAGGGGGCGCGTAATGGCTACACCTTC.

This clone was counted a single time. The rearrangement joins TRBV7-9 to TRBJ1-2; 8 bases align to TRBD1. V dropped 3 bases and J dropped 7; count of bases not matched to a gene: 10. CDR3 size: 15 residues. From germline, CDR1 is SEHNR and CDR2 FQNEAQ (reference sequence). Written as DNA, the CDR3 is TGTGCCAGCAGCTTTAGCCGAACAGGGGGGATTGGCTACACCTTC. Translation: CASSFSRTGGIGYTF.

This clone showed up just once. The chain employs TRBV11-3 and TRBJ2-5; D may be TRBD1 (5 bases). This CDR3 has 16 amino acids. Germline V gene sequence: CDR1 SGHNT, CDR2 YENEEA. V lost 4 bases, J lost 3 bases, and 18 bases lay in between. CDR3 region: CASSSTQQDLEETQYF. DNA of the CDR3: TGTGCCAGCAGCTCAACACAACAGGATCTAGAAGAGACCCAGTACTTC.

The chain has TRBV14 and TRBJ2-5, with no clear D. Germline loops: CDR1 SGHDN, CDR2 FVKESK. V was pared by 4 bases and J by 6 bases, with 15 bases between. The CDR3 has 14 residues. The DNA of the CDR3 is TGTGCCAGCAGCCGAACCCAGTTCCTGCAGACCCAGTACTTC. It codes for CASSRTQFLQTQYF.

The V gene is TRBV19, the J gene TRBJ2-7; TRBD1 matches 7 bases. This CDR3 comprises 12 residues. The J segment lost 6 bases and the V segment lost 5 bases, leaving 4 bases of the junction unmatched. CDR1 and CDR2 (germline): LNHDA, SQIVND (reference sequence). As DNA, the CDR3 is TGTGCCAGTAGTCCGACAGGGACCGAGCAGTACTTC. Its translation: CASSPTGTEQYF.

The chain is built from TRBV2 and TRBJ2-6, with 14 nucleotides matching TRBD2. The germline CDR1 and CDR2 sequences are SNHLY and FYNNEI. J gave up 2 bases and V 8 bases, and 8 bases lay outside the gene matches. The CDR3 contains 18 residues. The CDR3 loop is CASRKGLAGAAGANVLTF. CDR3 coding DNA: TGTGCCAGCCGAAAGGGACTAGCGGGAGCGGCTGGGGCCAACGTCCTGACTTTC.

This clone was seen once. The chain couples TRBV11-2 to TRBJ1-1; D is undetermined. This CDR3 contains 13 residues. CDR1 is SGHAT, CDR2 FQNNGV, per germline. Trimming took off 5 bases at V and 4 bases at J, with 11 bases between the two ends. CDR3 nucleotide sequence: TGTGCCAGCAGCCTATTCCGGGGCACTGAAGCTTTCTTT. Translating gives CASSLFRGTEAFF.

V and J are TRBV5-1 and TRBJ2-1; tentatively, D is TRBD2 (6 bases). This CDR3 comprises 15 residues. Germline V gene sequence: CDR1 SGHRS, CDR2 YFSETQ. The V and J ends lost 3 bases and 0 bases respectively, with 10 bases between them. DNA of the CDR3: TGCGCCAGCAGCTCAGCGGGCCTCTCCTACAATGAGCAGTTCTTC. Translating gives CASSSAGLSYNEQFF.

The genes are TRBV7-9 and TRBJ1-2, with 8 positions matching TRBD1. This CDR3 region has 17 residues. V lost 5 bases and J lost 7; bases outside the gene matches: 18. Germline values: CDR1 SEHNR, CDR2 FQNEAQ (reference sequence). DNA for the CDR3: TGTGCCAGCAGCCGGAACAGGGGGGGCTCATGGATCCGTGGCTACACCTTC. Translation gives CASSRNRGGSWIRGYTF. Full variable domain (missing parts from reference TRBV7-9 and TRBJ1-2): DTGVSQNPRHKITKRGQNVTFRCDPISEHNRLYWYRQTLGQGPEFLTYFQNEAQLEKSRLLSDRFSAERPKGSFSTLEIQRTEQGDSAMYLCASSRNRGGSWIRGYTFGSGTRLTVV.

The genes are TRBV7-9 and TRBJ1-1; D might be TRBD1 (6 bases). The CDR3 runs 17 residues. The V end lost 5 bases, the J end lost 0 bases, and 19 bases lay between the germline ends. Germline V gene data show CDR1 as SEHNR and CDR2 as FQNEAQ (reference sequence). The CDR3 coding sequence is TGTGCCAGCAGCACCTCCATGGGACAAATCATGAACACTGAAGCTTTCTTT. It codes for CASSTSMGQIMNTEAFF.

As regards this clone: The junction departs from germline at one end; a sequencing error may be responsible. The chain couples TRBV2 to TRBJ1-5; no reliable D call. CDR1 is SNHLY, CDR2 FYNNEI, per germline. The CDR3 sequence is 15 residues long. In DNA, the CDR3 is TGTGCCAGCACTGAAGGGATCCTGGGAGGCCAGCCCCAGCATTTT. Translated, it gives CASTEGILGGQPQHF.

This rearrangement joins TRBV21-1 to TRBJ1-2; TRBD1, the table's D call, was not compared with the DNA. TRBV21-1 corresponds to a pseudogene. The CDR3 has 14 amino acids. The CDR3 spells CAIQAGGWHYGYTF. The CDR3 bases are TGTGCCATCCAAGCAGGGGGTTGGCACTATGGCTACACCTTC.

The chain uses TRBV13 and TRBJ2-7, with a possible D match to TRBD1 (5 bases). CDR3 size: 16 residues. The germline V gene encodes CDR1 PRHDT and CDR2 FYEKMQ (reference sequence). V was shortened by 0 bases and J by 0 bases, with 12 bases between the two germline ends. As DNA, the CDR3 is TGTGCCAGCAGCTTAGGAAGGGGCCAGCACTCCTACGAGCAGTACTTC. Protein product: CASSLGRGQHSYEQYF.

J is TRBJ2-1 and V is TRBV11-3; TRBD2 matches at 13 bases. The CDR3 is made up of 16 amino acids. Germline V gene data show CDR1 as SGHNT and CDR2 as YENEEA. Trimming took 1 base from V and 12 from J; bases not matched to a gene: 9. This CDR3 is CASSLAGLAGVSGQFF. CDR3 DNA sequence: TGTGCCAGCAGCTTAGCAGGACTAGCGGGGGTCTCGGGGCAGTTCTTC.

The chain links TRBV4-2 to TRBJ2-5; 8 bases agree with TRBD2. The V and J ends lost 0 bases and 1 base, in that order; junction bases with no gene match: 4. CDR1 is LGHNA, CDR2 YNFKEQ, per germline. The CDR3 consists of 16 residues. The CDR3 DNA reads as TGTGCCAGCAGCCAAGAAGCGGGAGTGAGCCAAGAGACCCAGTACTTC. Translated: CASSQEAGVSQETQYF.

The J gene is TRBJ1-1, the V gene TRBV29-1, with D uncertain. CDR1 is SQVTM, CDR2 ANQGSEA, per germline. CDR3 length equals 10 residues. V was cut by 6 bases and J by 11 bases, with 13 bases left in between. The CDR3 DNA reads as TGCAGCGTACTAAACCAGTTGGCTTTCTTT. This codes for CSVLNQLAFF.

This sequence joins TRBV7-6 and TRBJ2-7; 8 bases align to TRBD2. With 5 bases clipped from V and 1 base from J, the junction kept 7 bases outside the gene matches. CDR3 length: 15 amino acids. Germline lookup yields CDR1 SGHVS and CDR2 FNYEAQ. Written as DNA, the CDR3 is TGTGCCAGCAGCCCGTCGGGGGGGGATTCCTACGAGCAGTACTTC. As protein: CASSPSGGDSYEQYF.

V and J are TRBV28 and TRBJ1-1, with 9 bases that match TRBD1. V lost 7 bases and J lost 1; bases outside the gene matches: 10. Germline V CDR1 and CDR2: MDHEN, SYDVKM. The CDR3 is 16 amino acids. DNA for the CDR3: TGTGCCAGCAAAGACTACCCGGGACAGGGGAACACTGAAGCTTTCTTT. This codes for CASKDYPGQGNTEAFF.

CDR3 DNA sequence: TGTGCCAGCAGTACGTCCGGGACTAGCGGGACAGATACGCAGTATTTT. Its translation is CASSTSGTSGTDTQYF. This chain connects TRBV28 to TRBJ2-3; 12 positions match TRBD2. This CDR3 has 16 amino acids. CDR1 and CDR2 from the germline V gene are MDHEN and SYDVKM. The V and J ends lost 5 bases and 3 bases, in that order; junction bases with no gene match: 6.

This chain uses TRBV29-1 with TRBJ1-1; unclear D gene. The CDR3 loop spans 11 amino acids. Germline CDR1 is SQVTM and CDR2 is ANQGSEA. Trimming cost V 3 bases and J 0 bases, with 2 bases left between them. Written as DNA, the CDR3 is TGCAGCGTTGACGTGAACACTGAAGCTTTCTTT. Residues: CSVDVNTEAFF.

A single count supports this clone. The chain has TRBV18 and TRBJ1-1; D gene unclear. Germline lookup yields CDR1 KGHSH and CDR2 LQKENI. Trimming removed 2 bases at V and 1 base at J, with 8 bases between. The CDR3 is made up of 14 amino acids. CDR3 nucleotide sequence: TGTGCCAGCTCACCAGGGCAGCCGAACACTGAAGCTTTCTTT. Translating gives CASSPGQPNTEAFF. Full variable domain (remainder filled in from reference TRBV18 and TRBJ1-1): NAGVMQNPRHLVRRRGQEARLRCSPMKGHSHVYWYRQLPEEGLKFMVYLQKENIIDESGMPKERFSAEFPKEGPSILRIQQVVRGDSAAYFCASSPGQPNTEAFFGQGTRLTVV.